The rows below give T cell receptor beta chains drawn from one sample of a study of blood T cell repertoires in COVID-19. Method: immunoSEQ multiplex PCR; TCRdb's copy keeps in-frame clones and lacks some. Counted here are about 120,000 clones, roughly 80% occurring once; the ten biggest clones make up around 5.9%. Sequenced sample: peripheral blood. The receptors shown here come from a man aged 70 or older with acute or convalescent COVID-19. The CDR3 runs from the conserved cysteine through the conserved F or W. Each record gives: D gene, J gene, clone size, V gene, CDR3 protein, CDR3 DNA. The D gene is left open where the match is weak. Clone size, where shown, is once, few, many, or a class for clones that have expanded.

TRBD2,TRBJ2-3,-,TRBV6-4,CASSPASGTSTDTQYF,TGTGCCAGCAGTCCCGCTAGCGGAACTAGCACAGATACGCAGTATTTT
-,TRBJ2-3,-,TRBV5-4,CASSPTGTSTDTQYF,TGTGCCAGCAGCCCGACGGGAACTAGCACAGATACGCAGTATTTT
-,TRBJ2-7,-,TRBV14,CASSQDGGNLAYEQYF,TGTGCCAGCAGCCAAGACGGAGGGAACCTAGCCTACGAGCAGTACTTC
TRBD2,TRBJ2-3,-,TRBV15,CATSRVLAGASTDTQYF,TGTGCCACCAGCAGAGTTTTAGCGGGGGCAAGCACAGATACGCAGTATTTT
-,TRBJ1-6,-,TRBV28,CASSLSQIPSPLHF,TGTGCCAGCAGTTTAAGCCAAATCCCATCACCCCTCCACTTT
-,TRBJ2-4,-,TRBV28,CASSPEALRGVAKNIQYF,TGTGCCAGCAGTCCAGAGGCATTACGGGGAGTGGCCAAAAACATTCAGTACTTC
-,TRBJ2-3,-,TRBV13,CASSPQAGSTDTQYF,TGTGCCAGCAGCCCCCAGGCGGGTAGCACAGATACGCAGTATTTT
-,TRBJ2-1,-,TRBV5-6,CASSRWAEQFF,TGTGCCAGCAGCCGATGGGCTGAGCAGTTCTTC
-,TRBJ2-7,-,TRBV5-1,CASSTGQTAYEQYF,TGCGCCAGCAGCACGGGACAAACAGCCTACGAGCAGTACTTC
TRBD1,TRBJ1-1,-,TRBV7-9,CASSRPGQANTEAFF,TGTGCCAGCAGCCGCCCGGGACAGGCCAACACTGAAGCTTTCTTT
-,TRBJ1-5,-,TRBV7-2,CASSSGSPQPQHF,TGTGCCAGCAGCTCAGGAAGTCCTCAGCCCCAGCATTTT
-,TRBJ1-4,-,TRBV7-2,CASSRDPGGREKLFF,TGTGCCAGCAGCCGTGATCCGGGCGGGAGGGAAAAACTGTTTTTT
TRBD1,TRBJ2-5,-,TRBV5-6,CASSQTGIETQYF,TGTGCCAGCAGCCAGACAGGGATAGAGACCCAGTACTTC
TRBD1,TRBJ2-2,few,TRBV16,CASSQWGQGANTGELFF,TGTGCCAGCAGCCAATGGGGACAGGGGGCGAACACCGGGGAGCTGTTTTTT
TRBD2,TRBJ2-1,-,TRBV3-1/TRBV3-2,CASSRGATSGTPREQFF,TGTGCCAGCAGCCGAGGGGCGACTAGCGGGACGCCCCGGGAGCAGTTCTTC
TRBD2,TRBJ2-1,-,TRBV28,CASSPRLAGGENEQFF,TGTGCCAGCAGTCCTAGACTAGCGGGAGGAGAAAATGAGCAGTTCTTC
-,TRBJ1-6,-,TRBV6-5,CASSYRGSNSPLHF,TGTGCCAGCAGTTATCGGGGGAGCAATTCACCCCTCCACTTT
-,TRBJ2-7,-,TRBV25-1,CASSDNGEQYF,TGTGCCAGCAGTGATAACGGCGAGCAGTACTTC
TRBD1,TRBJ2-4,few,TRBV11-2,CASSPGGNRGKNIQYF,TGTGCCAGCAGCCCCGGTGGGAACAGGGGTAAAAACATTCAGTACTTC
TRBD1,TRBJ1-2,-,TRBV7-2,CASSLTGFVGYTF,TGTGCCAGCAGCTTGACAGGGTTTGTTGGCTACACCTTC
TRBD1,TRBJ2-3,-,TRBV7-6,CASSLSLWDRENTDTQYF,TGTGCCAGCAGCTTATCTCTCTGGGACAGGGAAAACACAGATACGCAGTATTTT
-,TRBJ1-1,-,TRBV29-1,CSAKGQPNTEAFF,TGCAGCGCGAAAGGACAGCCTAACACTGAAGCTTTCTTT
-,TRBJ1-6,-,TRBV18,CASSVEVRSPLHF,TGTGCCAGCTCAGTGGAGGTGAGGTCACCCCTCCACTTT
-,TRBJ2-2,-,TRBV7-8,CASRTRRVGGSPTGELFF,TGTGCCAGCAGAACTAGGCGGGTAGGAGGGTCCCCTACCGGGGAGCTGTTTTTT
TRBD1,TRBJ2-7,-,TRBV2,CASSERTGSSYEQYF,TGTGCCAGCAGTGAGCGGACAGGGTCCTCCTACGAGCAGTACTTC
TRBD2,TRBJ2-3,-,TRBV10-3,CAIRAGGVTDTQYF,TGTGCCATCAGGGCGGGGGGCGTGACAGATACGCAGTATTTT
TRBD1,TRBJ2-2,-,TRBV19,CASTPRTGNTGELFF,TGTGCCAGTACCCCAAGGACAGGGAACACCGGGGAGCTGTTTTTT
TRBD1,TRBJ1-2,-,TRBV13,CASSLPQGGGYTF,TGTGCCAGCAGCCTTCCACAGGGGGGAGGCTACACCTTC
TRBD1,TRBJ1-4,-,TRBV9,CASSPGQGNEKLFF,TGTGCCAGCAGTCCGGGACAGGGGAATGAAAAACTGTTTTTT
TRBD2,TRBJ2-1,-,TRBV11-3,CASSLGREAQFF,TGTGCCAGCAGCTTAGGGCGGGAGGCCCAGTTCTTC
-,TRBJ1-3,once,TRBV7-8,CASSSGSSGNTIYF,TGTGCCAGCAGCTCTGGTAGCTCTGGAAACACCATATATTTT
-,TRBJ1-1,-,TRBV2,CASSTGDMSGVDTEAFF,TGTGCCAGCAGCACGGGAGACATGAGCGGTGTGGACACTGAAGCTTTCTTT
TRBD2,TRBJ2-4,few,TRBV30,CAWSGGGAGVRIQYF,TGTGCCTGGAGTGGAGGAGGAGCGGGAGTACGCATTCAGTACTTC